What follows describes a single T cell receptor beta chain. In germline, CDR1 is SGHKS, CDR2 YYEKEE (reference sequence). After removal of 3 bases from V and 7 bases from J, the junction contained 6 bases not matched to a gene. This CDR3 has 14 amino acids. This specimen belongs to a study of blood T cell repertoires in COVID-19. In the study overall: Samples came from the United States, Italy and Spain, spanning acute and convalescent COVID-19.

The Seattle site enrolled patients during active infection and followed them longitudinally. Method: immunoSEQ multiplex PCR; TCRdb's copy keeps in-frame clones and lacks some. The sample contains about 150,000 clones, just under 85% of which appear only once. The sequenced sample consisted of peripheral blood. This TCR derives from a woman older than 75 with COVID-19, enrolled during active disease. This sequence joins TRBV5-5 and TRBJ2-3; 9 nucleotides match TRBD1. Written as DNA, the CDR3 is TGTGCCAGCAGCTGGGACAGGGCGGCTTATACGCAGTATTTT. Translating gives CASSWDRAAYTQYF. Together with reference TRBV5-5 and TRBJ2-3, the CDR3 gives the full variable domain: DAGVTQSPTHLIKTRGQQVTLRCSPISGHKSVSWYQQVLGQGPQFIFQYYEKEERGRGNFPDRFSARQFPNYSSELNVNALLLGDSALYLCASSWDRAAYTQYFGPGTRLTVL.